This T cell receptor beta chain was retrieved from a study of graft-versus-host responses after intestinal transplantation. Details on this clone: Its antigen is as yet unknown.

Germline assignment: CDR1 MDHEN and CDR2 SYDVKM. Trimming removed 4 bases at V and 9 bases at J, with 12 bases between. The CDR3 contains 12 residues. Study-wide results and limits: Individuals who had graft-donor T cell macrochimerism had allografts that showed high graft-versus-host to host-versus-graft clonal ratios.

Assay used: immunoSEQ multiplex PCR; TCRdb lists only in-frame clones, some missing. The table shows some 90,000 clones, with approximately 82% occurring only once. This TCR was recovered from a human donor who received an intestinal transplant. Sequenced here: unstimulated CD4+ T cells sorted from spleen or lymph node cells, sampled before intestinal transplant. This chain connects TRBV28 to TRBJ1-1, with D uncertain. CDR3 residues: CASSSLPGQAFF. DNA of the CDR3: TGTGCCAGCAGTTCCCTTCCGGGTCAAGCTTTCTTT.